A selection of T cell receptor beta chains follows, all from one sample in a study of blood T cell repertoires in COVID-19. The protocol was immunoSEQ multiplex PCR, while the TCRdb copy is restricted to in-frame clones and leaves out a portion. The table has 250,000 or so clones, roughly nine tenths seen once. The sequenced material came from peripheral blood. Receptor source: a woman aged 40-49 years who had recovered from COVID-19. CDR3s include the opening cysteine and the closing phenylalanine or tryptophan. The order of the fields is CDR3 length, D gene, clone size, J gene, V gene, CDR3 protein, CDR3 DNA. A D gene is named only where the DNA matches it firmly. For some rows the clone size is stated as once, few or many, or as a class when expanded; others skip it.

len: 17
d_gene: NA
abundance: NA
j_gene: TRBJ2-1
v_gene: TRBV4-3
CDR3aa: CASSRSYGGAGVGEQFF
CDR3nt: TGCGCCAGCAGCCGATCCTATGGGGGGGCGGGAGTTGGTGAGCAGTTCTTC

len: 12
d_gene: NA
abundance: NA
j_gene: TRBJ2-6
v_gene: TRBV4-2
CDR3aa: CASSQDRYVLTF
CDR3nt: TGTGCCAGCAGCCAAGATCGTTACGTCCTGACTTTC

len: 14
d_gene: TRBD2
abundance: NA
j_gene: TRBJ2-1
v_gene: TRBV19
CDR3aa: CASSIRSGGNEQFF
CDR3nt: TGTGCCAGTAGTATCCGTAGCGGGGGAAATGAGCAGTTCTTC

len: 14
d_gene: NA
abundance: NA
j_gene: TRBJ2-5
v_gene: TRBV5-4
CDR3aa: CASSLRAGIETQYF
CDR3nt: TGTGCCAGCAGCCTAAGGGCCGGGATTGAGACCCAGTACTTC

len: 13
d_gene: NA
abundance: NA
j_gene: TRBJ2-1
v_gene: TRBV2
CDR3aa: CASSALGLNEQFF
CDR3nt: TGTGCCAGCAGTGCCCTAGGACTCAATGAGCAGTTCTTC

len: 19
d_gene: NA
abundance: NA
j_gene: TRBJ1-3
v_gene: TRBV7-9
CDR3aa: CASSLGVGHPRTAGNTIYF
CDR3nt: TGTGCCAGCAGCTTAGGTGTAGGACACCCACGCACGGCTGGAAACACCATATATTTT

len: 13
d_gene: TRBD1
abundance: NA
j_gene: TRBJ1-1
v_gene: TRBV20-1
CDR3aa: CSACDTGDTEAFF
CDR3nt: TGCAGTGCTTGTGATACAGGGGACACTGAAGCTTTCTTT

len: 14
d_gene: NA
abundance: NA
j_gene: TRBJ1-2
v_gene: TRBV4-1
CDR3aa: CASSLTEGGDGYTF
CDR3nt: TGCGCCAGCAGCCTCACTGAAGGGGGGGATGGCTACACCTTC

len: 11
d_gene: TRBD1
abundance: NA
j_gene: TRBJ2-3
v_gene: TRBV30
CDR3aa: CAWRTGIGQYF
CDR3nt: TGTGCCTGGAGGACAGGGATCGGGCAGTATTTT

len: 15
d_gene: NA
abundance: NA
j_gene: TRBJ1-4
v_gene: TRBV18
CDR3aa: CASSPSTATNEKLFF
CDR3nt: TGTGCCAGCTCACCTTCGACAGCAACTAATGAAAAACTGTTTTTT

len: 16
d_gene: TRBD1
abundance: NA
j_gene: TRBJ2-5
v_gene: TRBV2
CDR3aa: CASSRTGTGAGETQYF
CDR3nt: TGTGCCAGCAGTCGTACCGGGACAGGGGCAGGGGAGACCCAGTACTTC

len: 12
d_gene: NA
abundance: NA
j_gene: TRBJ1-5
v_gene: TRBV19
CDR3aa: CASSIHNQPQHF
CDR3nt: TGTGCCAGTAGTATTCACAATCAGCCCCAGCATTTT

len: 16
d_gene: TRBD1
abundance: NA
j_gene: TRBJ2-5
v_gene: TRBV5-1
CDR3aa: CASSPLERGPQETQYF
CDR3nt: TGCGCCAGCAGCCCCCTGGAAAGGGGGCCACAAGAGACCCAGTACTTC

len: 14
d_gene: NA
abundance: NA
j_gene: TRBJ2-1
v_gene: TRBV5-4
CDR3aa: CASSERTAYNEQFF
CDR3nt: TGTGCCAGCAGCGAGAGGACAGCATACAATGAGCAGTTCTTC

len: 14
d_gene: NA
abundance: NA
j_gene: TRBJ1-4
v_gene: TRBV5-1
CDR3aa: CASSRGATNEKLFF
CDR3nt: TGCGCCAGCAGCCGGGGGGCAACTAATGAAAAACTGTTTTTT

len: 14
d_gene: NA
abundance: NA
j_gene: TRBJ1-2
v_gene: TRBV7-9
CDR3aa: CASSPTTVNYGYTF
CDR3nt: TGTGCCAGCAGCCCAACGACAGTTAACTATGGCTACACCTTC

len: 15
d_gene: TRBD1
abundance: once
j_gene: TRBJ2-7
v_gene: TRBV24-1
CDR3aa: CATSDPGQGDHEQYF
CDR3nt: TGTGCCACCAGTGATCCGGGACAGGGGGACCACGAGCAGTACTTC

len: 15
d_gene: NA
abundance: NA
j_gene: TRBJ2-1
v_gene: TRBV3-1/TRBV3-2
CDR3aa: CASSQASSSYNEQFF
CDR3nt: TGTGCCAGCAGCCAAGCGTCCAGCTCCTACAATGAGCAGTTCTTC

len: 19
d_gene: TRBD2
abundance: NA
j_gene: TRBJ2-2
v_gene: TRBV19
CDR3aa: CASRPGLAGSSLNTGELFF
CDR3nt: TGTGCCAGTAGGCCGGGACTAGCGGGCTCTTCCCTTAACACCGGGGAGCTGTTTTTT

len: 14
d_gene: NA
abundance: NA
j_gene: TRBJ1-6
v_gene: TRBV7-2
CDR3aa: CASSLSSYNSPLHF
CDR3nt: TGTGCCAGCAGCCTGAGCTCCTATAATTCACCCCTCCACTTT

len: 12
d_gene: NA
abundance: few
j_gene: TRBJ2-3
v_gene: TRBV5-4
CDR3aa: CASSLGDNTQYF
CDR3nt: TGTGCCAGCAGCTTGGGAGACAATACGCAGTATTTT

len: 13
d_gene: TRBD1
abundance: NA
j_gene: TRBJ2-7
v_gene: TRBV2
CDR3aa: CASNDRGRGEQYF
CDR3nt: TGTGCCAGCAATGACAGGGGGCGCGGGGAGCAGTACTTC

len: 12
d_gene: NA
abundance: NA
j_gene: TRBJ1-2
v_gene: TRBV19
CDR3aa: CASSSMRDGYTF
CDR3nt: TGTGCCAGTAGTTCGATGAGGGATGGCTACACCTTC

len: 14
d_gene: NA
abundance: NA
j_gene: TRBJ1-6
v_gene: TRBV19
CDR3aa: CASSISSYNSPLHF
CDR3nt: TGTGCCAGTAGTATCAGCTCCTATAATTCACCCCTCCACTTT

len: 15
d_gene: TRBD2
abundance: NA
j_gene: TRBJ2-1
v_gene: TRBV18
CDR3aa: CASSGLAGVYNEQFF
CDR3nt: TGTGCCAGCTCTGGACTAGCGGGAGTCTACAATGAGCAGTTCTTC

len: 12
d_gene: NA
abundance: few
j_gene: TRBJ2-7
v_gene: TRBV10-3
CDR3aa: CAISGVDNEQYF
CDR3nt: TGTGCCATCAGTGGTGTGGACAACGAGCAGTACTTC

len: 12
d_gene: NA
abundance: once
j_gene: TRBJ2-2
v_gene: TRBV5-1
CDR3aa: CASALEAGELFF
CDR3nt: TGCGCCAGCGCTTTGGAGGCCGGGGAGCTGTTTTTT

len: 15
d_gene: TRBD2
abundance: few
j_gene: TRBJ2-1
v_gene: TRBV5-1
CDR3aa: CASSLRTSGNNEQFF
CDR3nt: TGCGCCAGCAGCTTGAGGACTAGCGGGAACAATGAGCAGTTCTTC

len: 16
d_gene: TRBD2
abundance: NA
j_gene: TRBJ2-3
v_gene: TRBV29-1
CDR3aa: CSVEGYQREVKDTQYF
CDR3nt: TGCAGCGTTGAAGGCTACCAGCGGGAGGTTAAAGATACGCAGTATTTT

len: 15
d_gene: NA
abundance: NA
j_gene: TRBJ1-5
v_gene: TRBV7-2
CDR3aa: CASSLIRGSNQPQHF
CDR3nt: TGTGCCAGCAGCTTAATAAGGGGTAGCAATCAGCCCCAGCATTTT

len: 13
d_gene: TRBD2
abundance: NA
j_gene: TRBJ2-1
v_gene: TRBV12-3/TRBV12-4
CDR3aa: CASCSGAYNEQFF
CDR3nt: TGTGCCAGCTGTAGCGGGGCGTACAATGAGCAGTTCTTC

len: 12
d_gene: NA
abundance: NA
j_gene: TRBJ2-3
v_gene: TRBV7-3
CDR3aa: CASSPETDTQYF
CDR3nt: TGTGCCAGCAGCCCCGAGACAGATACGCAGTATTTT

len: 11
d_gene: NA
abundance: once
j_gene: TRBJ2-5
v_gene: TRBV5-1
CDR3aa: CASSGQETQYF
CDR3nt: TGCGCCAGCAGCGGCCAGGAGACCCAGTACTTC

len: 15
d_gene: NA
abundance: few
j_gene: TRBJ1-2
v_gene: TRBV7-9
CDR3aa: CASSLDRSVRYGYTF
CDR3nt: TGTGCCAGCAGCTTAGACAGGTCCGTCCGCTATGGCTACACCTTC

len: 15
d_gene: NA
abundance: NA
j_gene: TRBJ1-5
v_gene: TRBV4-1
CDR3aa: CASSPWTGSNQPQHF
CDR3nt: TGCGCCAGCAGCCCGTGGACTGGGAGCAATCAGCCCCAGCATTTT

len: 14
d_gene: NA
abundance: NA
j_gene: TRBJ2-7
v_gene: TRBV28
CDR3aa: CASSYTGFPYEQYF
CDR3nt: TGTGCCAGCAGCTACACAGGGTTCCCCTACGAGCAGTACTTC

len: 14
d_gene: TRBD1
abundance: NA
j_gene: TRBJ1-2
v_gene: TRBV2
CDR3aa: CASRTNRGDYGYTF
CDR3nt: TGTGCCAGCAGGACGAACAGGGGAGACTATGGCTACACCTTC

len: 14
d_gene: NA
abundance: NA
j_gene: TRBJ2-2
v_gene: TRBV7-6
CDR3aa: CASSFSGSTGELFF
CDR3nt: TGTGCCAGCAGCTTCTCCGGGAGCACCGGGGAGCTGTTTTTT